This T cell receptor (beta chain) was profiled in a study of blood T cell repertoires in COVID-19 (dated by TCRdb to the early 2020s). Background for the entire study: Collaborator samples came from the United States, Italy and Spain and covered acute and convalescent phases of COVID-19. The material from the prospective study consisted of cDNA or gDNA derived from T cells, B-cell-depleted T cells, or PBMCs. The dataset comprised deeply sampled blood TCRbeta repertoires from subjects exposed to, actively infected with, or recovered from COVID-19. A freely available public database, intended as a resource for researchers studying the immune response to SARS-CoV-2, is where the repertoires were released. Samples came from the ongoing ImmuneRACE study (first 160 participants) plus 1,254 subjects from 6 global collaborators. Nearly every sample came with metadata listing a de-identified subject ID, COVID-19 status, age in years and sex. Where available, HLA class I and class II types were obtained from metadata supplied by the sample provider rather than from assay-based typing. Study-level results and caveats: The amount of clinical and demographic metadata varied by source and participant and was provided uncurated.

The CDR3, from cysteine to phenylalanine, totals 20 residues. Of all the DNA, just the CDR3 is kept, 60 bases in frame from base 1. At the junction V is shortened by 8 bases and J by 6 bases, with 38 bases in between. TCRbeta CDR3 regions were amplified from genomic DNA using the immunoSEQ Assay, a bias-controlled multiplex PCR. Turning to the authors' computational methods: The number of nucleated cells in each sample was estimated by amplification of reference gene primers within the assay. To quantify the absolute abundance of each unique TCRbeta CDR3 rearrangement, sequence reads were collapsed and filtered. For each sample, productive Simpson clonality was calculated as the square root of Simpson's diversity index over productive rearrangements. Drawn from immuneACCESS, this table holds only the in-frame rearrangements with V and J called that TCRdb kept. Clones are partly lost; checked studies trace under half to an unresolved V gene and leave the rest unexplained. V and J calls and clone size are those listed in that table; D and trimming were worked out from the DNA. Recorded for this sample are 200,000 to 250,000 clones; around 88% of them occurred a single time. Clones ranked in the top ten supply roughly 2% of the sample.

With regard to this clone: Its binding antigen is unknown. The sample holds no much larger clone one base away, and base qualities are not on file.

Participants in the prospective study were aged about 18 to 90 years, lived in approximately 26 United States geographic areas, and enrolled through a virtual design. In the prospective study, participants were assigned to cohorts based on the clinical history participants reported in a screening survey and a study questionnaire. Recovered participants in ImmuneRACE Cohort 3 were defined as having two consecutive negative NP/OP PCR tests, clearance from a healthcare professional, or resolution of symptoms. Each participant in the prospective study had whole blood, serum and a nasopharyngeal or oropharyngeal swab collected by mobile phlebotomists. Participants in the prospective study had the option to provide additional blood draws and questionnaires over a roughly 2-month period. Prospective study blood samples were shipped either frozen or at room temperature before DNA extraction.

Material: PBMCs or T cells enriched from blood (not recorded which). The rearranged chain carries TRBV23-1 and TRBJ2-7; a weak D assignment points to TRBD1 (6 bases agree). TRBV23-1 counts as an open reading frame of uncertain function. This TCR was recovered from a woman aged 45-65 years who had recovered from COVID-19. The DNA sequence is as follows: TGCGCCAGCCCCAAGGGGGTGTGGAAGGGGCTGGCCGGGGAGCAAAGCGAGCAGTACTTC. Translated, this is CASPKGVWKGLAGEQSEQYF.